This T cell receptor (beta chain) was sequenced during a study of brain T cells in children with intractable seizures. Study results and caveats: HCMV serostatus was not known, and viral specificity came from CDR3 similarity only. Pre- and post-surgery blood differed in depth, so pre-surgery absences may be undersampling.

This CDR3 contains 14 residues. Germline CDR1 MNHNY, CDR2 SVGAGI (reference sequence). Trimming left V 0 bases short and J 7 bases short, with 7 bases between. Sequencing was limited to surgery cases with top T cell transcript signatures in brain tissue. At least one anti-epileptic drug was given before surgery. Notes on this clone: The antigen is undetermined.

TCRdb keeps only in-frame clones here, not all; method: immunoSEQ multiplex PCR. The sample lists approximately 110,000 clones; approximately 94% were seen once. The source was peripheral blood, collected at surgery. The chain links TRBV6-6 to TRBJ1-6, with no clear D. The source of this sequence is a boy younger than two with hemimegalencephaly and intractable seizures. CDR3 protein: CASSYSGSNSPLHF. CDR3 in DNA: TGTGCCAGCAGTTACTCAGGGTCCAATTCACCCCTCCACTTT.